This T cell receptor beta chain was sequenced during a study of blood T cell repertoires in COVID-19. Whole-study context: Collection of acute and convalescent COVID-19 samples took place in the United States, Italy and Spain. The analysed material was cDNA or gDNA that came from T cells, B-cell-depleted T cells, or PBMCs.

Some clones are missing from TCRdb's copy, which holds only in-frame ones; the method was immunoSEQ multiplex PCR. The top ten hold about 6.3% of the sample, which has roughly 100,000 clones, roughly 91% seen once. Seattle participants joined during active infection and were tracked over time. The CDR3 contains 12 residues. CDR1 and CDR2 from the germline V gene are KGHDR and SFDVKD. The germline V and J ends were trimmed by 5 bases and 6 bases, with 10 bases remaining between them. Material for sequencing was peripheral blood. The source of this sequence is a man aged 18 to 35 with COVID-19, enrolled during active disease. J is TRBJ2-7 and V is TRBV24-1, with unresolved D. CDR3 sequence: CATSVSRPEQYF. As DNA, the CDR3 is TGTGCCACCAGTGTATCCAGGCCCGAGCAGTACTTC.